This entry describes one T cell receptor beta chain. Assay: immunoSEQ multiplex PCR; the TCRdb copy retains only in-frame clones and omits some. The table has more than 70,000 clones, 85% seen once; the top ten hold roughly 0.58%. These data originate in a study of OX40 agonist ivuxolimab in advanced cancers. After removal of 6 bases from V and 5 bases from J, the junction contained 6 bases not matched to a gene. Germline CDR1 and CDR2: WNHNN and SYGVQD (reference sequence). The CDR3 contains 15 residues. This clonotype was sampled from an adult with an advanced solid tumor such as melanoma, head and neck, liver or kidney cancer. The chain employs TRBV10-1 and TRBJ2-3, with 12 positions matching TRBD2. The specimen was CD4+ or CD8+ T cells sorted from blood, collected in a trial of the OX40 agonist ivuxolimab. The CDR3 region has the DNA TGCGCCAGCAGCGCCGGACTAGCGGGGCAAGATACGCAGTATTTT. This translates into CASSAGLAGQDTQYF.